This entry lists 3 T cell receptor beta chains sequenced from one sample in a study of shared T cell receptors in the human thymus. Here immunoSEQ multiplex PCR was the method, and the copy in TCRdb shows in-frame clones only, minus some. The sample lists about 660,000 clones, roughly 90% occurring once. The data also belong to a second study, concerning human thymus T cells.

The sequencing sample was made of thymocytes. Every receptor here comes from a boy under two years old with a congenital heart defect.

This clone was seen only once. The CDR3: CASSQVNRLLAGNRNEQFF. In DNA form, the CDR3 reads TGTGCCAGCAGCCAAGTAAATCGGCTGCTAGCGGGAAATCGGAATGAGCAGTTCTTC. The chain links TRBV4-2 to TRBJ2-1; 9 nucleotides align to TRBD2. The J segment lost 7 bases and the V segment lost 1 base, leaving 17 bases of the junction unmatched. Germline loops: CDR1 LGHNA, CDR2 YNFKEQ. The CDR3 spans 19 residues.

The gene calls are TRBV14 and TRBJ2-3; 11 positions match TRBD2. The CDR3 loop spans 17 amino acids. Germline CDR1 reads SGHDN; CDR2 reads FVKESK. V lost 4 bases, J lost 4 bases, and 10 bases stayed unmatched. CDR3 in DNA: TGTGCCAGCAGCCCGGGACTAGCGGTGGGGGCACCAGATACGCAGTATTTT. Translating it yields CASSPGLAVGAPDTQYF.

The CDR3 sequence: CASSLGGRSTGELFF. In nucleotides, the CDR3 is TGTGCCAGCAGCCTGGGGGGGCGTAGCACCGGGGAGCTGTTTTTT. The chain combines TRBV5-6 with TRBJ2-2; TRBD2 might be the D (7 bases). The CDR3 spans 15 residues. Germline V CDR1 and CDR2: SGHDT, YYEEEE. V lost 4 bases and J lost 4, with 14 bases in between.